These T cell receptor beta chains were read from a single sample in a study of cytomegalovirus exposure and HLA in healthy donors. Assay: immunoSEQ multiplex PCR; the TCRdb copy retains only in-frame clones and omits some. The sample contains roughly 36,000 clones, 80% of which appear only once. Specimen: PBMCs. The receptors come from a male donor in good health and CMV-seronegative. CDR3s include the opening cysteine and the closing phenylalanine or tryptophan. D genes are given only for firm matches. A row's size may be missing; if present it is once, few, many or a size class.

V: TRBV9; J: TRBJ1-2; D: -; size: medium-sized; CDR3: CASSVGQNYGYTF; DNA: TGTGCCAGCAGCGTAGGACAAAACTATGGCTACACCTTC
V: TRBV4-2; J: TRBJ2-5; D: TRBD1; size: -; CDR3: CASSQKSGGEETQYF; DNA: TGTGCCAGCAGCCAAAAATCAGGGGGCGAGGAGACCCAGTACTTC
V: TRBV9; J: TRBJ1-1; D: TRBD1; size: once; CDR3: CASSVAGTGGLNTEAFF; DNA: TGTGCCAGCAGCGTAGCCGGGACAGGGGGCTTGAACACTGAAGCTTTCTTT
V: TRBV5-1; J: TRBJ1-4; D: TRBD1; size: few; CDR3: CASSLVGQGALPNEKLFF; DNA: TGCGCCAGCAGCTTGGTTGGACAGGGGGCGCTTCCTAATGAAAAACTGTTTTTT
V: TRBV6-5; J: TRBJ2-7; D: -; size: -; CDR3: CASGQNLKAYEQYF; DNA: TGTGCCAGCGGACAAAATCTGAAAGCCTACGAGCAGTACTTC
V: TRBV19; J: TRBJ1-5; D: -; size: -; CDR3: CASNSGWGDQPQHF; DNA: TGTGCCAGTAATTCCGGCTGGGGCGATCAGCCCCAGCATTTT
V: TRBV6-5; J: TRBJ2-3; D: -; size: -; CDR3: CASSPTGSSDTQYF; DNA: TGTGCCAGCAGCCCCACCGGGAGTTCAGATACGCAGTATTTT
V: TRBV5-1; J: TRBJ2-7; D: TRBD1; size: -; CDR3: CASSWDRADEQYF; DNA: TGCGCCAGCAGCTGGGACAGGGCCGACGAGCAGTACTTC
V: TRBV7-8; J: TRBJ2-1; D: -; size: -; CDR3: CASSRGRWEQFF; DNA: TGTGCCAGCAGCCGTGGGAGATGGGAGCAGTTCTTC
V: TRBV19; J: TRBJ2-7; D: TRBD1; size: -; CDR3: CASSIGGQETNEQYF; DNA: TGTGCCAGTAGTATAGGCGGACAGGAGACGAACGAGCAGTACTTC
V: TRBV7-2; J: TRBJ1-1; D: -; size: -; CDR3: CASSLTGANTEAFF; DNA: TGTGCCAGCAGCTTAACAGGCGCCAACACTGAAGCTTTCTTT
V: TRBV30; J: TRBJ1-2; D: TRBD1; size: -; CDR3: CAWNLGQKGYTF; DNA: TGTGCCTGGAACCTGGGACAGAAAGGCTACACCTTC
V: TRBV25-1; J: TRBJ1-1; D: -; size: -; CDR3: CASRLDLGTEAFF; DNA: TGTGCCAGTAGGTTAGACTTGGGCACTGAAGCTTTCTTT
V: TRBV4-2; J: TRBJ1-2; D: -; size: -; CDR3: CASSQDLKGYYGYTF; DNA: TGTGCCAGCAGCCAAGATCTTAAGGGGTACTATGGCTACACCTTC
V: TRBV27; J: TRBJ1-6; D: -; size: -; CDR3: CASSTVGGGNSPLHF; DNA: TGTGCCAGCAGTACAGTAGGGGGGGGTAATTCACCCCTCCACTTT
V: TRBV6-5; J: TRBJ1-2; D: TRBD1; size: -; CDR3: CASSPRDRGNYGYTF; DNA: TGTGCCAGCAGCCCCCGGGACAGGGGTAACTATGGCTACACCTTC
V: TRBV7-6; J: TRBJ2-7; D: TRBD2; size: -; CDR3: CASSGGLAGEESYEQYF; DNA: TGTGCCAGCAGCGGAGGACTAGCGGGAGAAGAGTCCTACGAGCAGTACTTC
V: TRBV5-1; J: TRBJ2-3; D: -; size: -; CDR3: CASSLASLVTDTQYF; DNA: TGCGCCAGCAGCTTGGCCTCTCTCGTCACAGATACGCAGTATTTT
V: TRBV7-9; J: TRBJ1-2; D: -; size: -; CDR3: CASSSGYGYGYTF; DNA: TGTGCCAGCAGCTCAGGGTATGGCTATGGCTACACCTTC
V: TRBV6-5; J: TRBJ2-2; D: TRBD2; size: -; CDR3: CASSYSGLAPAGELFF; DNA: TGTGCCAGCAGTTACTCCGGACTAGCGCCCGCCGGGGAGCTGTTTTTT
V: TRBV15; J: TRBJ1-2; D: TRBD1; size: -; CDR3: CATSRDQGASGYTF; DNA: TGTGCCACCAGCAGGGACCAGGGGGCGTCTGGCTACACCTTC
V: TRBV4-2; J: TRBJ2-2; D: TRBD2; size: -; CDR3: CASSQVLLADNTGELFF; DNA: TGTGCCAGCAGCCAAGTTCTACTAGCGGATAACACCGGGGAGCTGTTTTTT
V: TRBV11-2; J: TRBJ2-5; D: -; size: -; CDR3: CASSLFSNMETQYF; DNA: TGTGCCAGCAGCTTATTTTCGAACATGGAGACCCAGTACTTC
V: TRBV5-4; J: TRBJ2-1; D: -; size: -; CDR3: CASSLGRDLGHEQFF; DNA: TGTGCCAGCAGCTTGGGGCGGGACCTCGGCCATGAGCAGTTCTTC
V: TRBV6-1; J: TRBJ2-1; D: -; size: -; CDR3: CASSDQGPPGEQFF; DNA: TGTGCCAGCAGTGACCAGGGTCCGCCGGGTGAGCAGTTCTTC
V: TRBV6-1; J: TRBJ1-1; D: TRBD1; size: few; CDR3: CASSSGTGFEAFF; DNA: TGTGCCAGCAGCTCTGGGACAGGGTTTGAAGCTTTCTTT
V: TRBV5-4; J: TRBJ2-1; D: TRBD2; size: -; CDR3: CASSLTSGRRNEQFF; DNA: TGTGCCAGCAGCCTGACTAGCGGGAGAAGGAATGAGCAGTTCTTC
V: TRBV9; J: TRBJ1-1; D: -; size: -; CDR3: CASSVDMGGTEAFF; DNA: TGTGCCAGCAGCGTAGATATGGGAGGCACTGAAGCTTTCTTT
V: TRBV29-1; J: TRBJ2-4; D: -; size: -; CDR3: CSVELNSLNIQYF; DNA: TGCAGCGTTGAGCTTAATAGCCTAAACATTCAGTACTTC
V: TRBV9; J: TRBJ2-5; D: TRBD1; size: -; CDR3: CASSDGTDRQETQYF; DNA: TGTGCCAGCAGCGACGGGACAGACAGACAAGAGACCCAGTACTTC
V: TRBV6-5; J: TRBJ1-6; D: -; size: -; CDR3: CASSYGGTNSPLHF; DNA: TGTGCCAGCAGTTACGGGGGGACTAATTCACCCCTCCACTTT
V: TRBV30; J: TRBJ2-6; D: -; size: -; CDR3: CAWSGTLTSGANVLTF; DNA: TGTGCCTGGAGTGGGACACTGACCTCTGGGGCCAACGTCCTGACTTTC
V: TRBV6-5; J: TRBJ2-7; D: TRBD1; size: -; CDR3: CASRRDRDYEQYF; DNA: TGTGCCAGCAGAAGGGACAGGGACTACGAGCAGTACTTC
V: TRBV7-6; J: TRBJ1-3; D: -; size: -; CDR3: CASSSQRGNTIYF; DNA: TGTGCCAGCAGCTCTCAACGGGGAAACACCATATATTTT
V: TRBV6-1; J: TRBJ2-7; D: TRBD2; size: -; CDR3: CASSEAGTSWVGEQYF; DNA: TGTGCCAGCAGTGAAGCAGGGACTAGCTGGGTGGGGGAGCAGTACTTC
V: TRBV27; J: TRBJ1-1; D: TRBD1; size: -; CDR3: CASSLGQGGEAFF; DNA: TGTGCCAGCAGTCTAGGACAGGGGGGTGAAGCTTTCTTT
V: TRBV12-5; J: TRBJ2-3; D: -; size: -; CDR3: CASGLAGDTQYF; DNA: TGTGCTAGTGGTTTAGCGGGAGATACGCAGTATTTT
V: TRBV25-1; J: TRBJ2-5; D: -; size: -; CDR3: CASSERYQETQYF; DNA: TGTGCCAGCAGTGAGAGGTACCAAGAGACCCAGTACTTC
V: TRBV18; J: TRBJ1-2; D: TRBD1; size: -; CDR3: CASSPADRSLSGYGYTF; DNA: TGTGCCAGCTCACCGGCGGACAGGTCCCTATCAGGCTATGGCTACACCTTC
V: TRBV28; J: TRBJ1-3; D: -; size: -; CDR3: CASSGGQNSGNTIYF; DNA: TGTGCCAGCAGTGGTGGACAAAACTCTGGAAACACCATATATTTT
V: TRBV21-1; J: TRBJ1-1; D: -; size: -; CDR3: CASSRDRLNTEAFF; DNA: TGTGCCAGCAGTCGGGACAGACTGAACACTGAAGCTTTCTTT
V: TRBV6-1; J: TRBJ2-5; D: TRBD1; size: -; CDR3: CASSTGAGETQYF; DNA: TGTGCCAGCAGTACAGGGGCCGGGGAGACCCAGTACTTC
V: TRBV6-1; J: TRBJ1-1; D: TRBD1; size: once; CDR3: CASSPRDREAFF; DNA: TGTGCCAGCAGTCCCCGGGACAGGGAAGCTTTCTTT
V: TRBV5-1; J: TRBJ2-7; D: -; size: -; CDR3: CASSFLQGPLEQYF; DNA: TGCGCCAGCAGCTTCTTACAGGGTCCCCTCGAGCAGTACTTC
V: TRBV6-1; J: TRBJ2-5; D: TRBD2; size: -; CDR3: CASNTRIAGQETQYF; DNA: TGTGCCAGCAATACAAGAATAGCGGGACAAGAGACCCAGTACTTC
V: TRBV6-1; J: TRBJ2-3; D: TRBD1; size: -; CDR3: CASSERPGGSPDTQYF; DNA: TGTGCCAGCAGTGAAAGGCCAGGGGGCTCCCCAGATACGCAGTATTTT
V: TRBV30; J: TRBJ1-2; D: TRBD1; size: -; CDR3: CAWMPGQADYGYTF; DNA: TGTGCCTGGATGCCGGGACAGGCGGACTATGGCTACACCTTC
V: TRBV7-3; J: TRBJ2-1; D: -; size: -; CDR3: CASSREGGTSYNEQFF; DNA: TGTGCCAGCAGCCGAGAGGGGGGGACCTCCTACAATGAGCAGTTCTTC
V: TRBV11-2; J: TRBJ2-5; D: TRBD1; size: -; CDR3: CASSFSGTGGETQYF; DNA: TGTGCCAGCAGCTTCTCCGGGACAGGGGGAGAGACCCAGTACTTC
V: TRBV5-1; J: TRBJ1-4; D: -; size: -; CDR3: CASSLEIREGELFF; DNA: TGCGCCAGCAGCTTGGAAATTCGAGAAGGGGAACTGTTTTTT
V: TRBV6-5; J: TRBJ1-5; D: TRBD1; size: -; CDR3: CASSRQGRNQPQHF; DNA: TGTGCCAGCAGTCGACAGGGGAGGAATCAGCCCCAGCATTTT
V: TRBV5-1; J: TRBJ2-3; D: -; size: -; CDR3: CASEEGAGDTQYF; DNA: TGCGCCAGCGAAGAAGGTGCGGGAGATACGCAGTATTTT
V: TRBV10-3; J: TRBJ2-1; D: TRBD2; size: -; CDR3: CAISTSGGSDEQFF; DNA: TGTGCCATCAGCACTAGCGGGGGCTCGGATGAGCAGTTCTTC
V: TRBV5-6; J: TRBJ2-7; D: TRBD1; size: few; CDR3: CASSVPTGLHEQYF; DNA: TGTGCCAGCTCCGTCCCGACAGGGTTACACGAGCAGTACTTC